The entry that follows covers one T cell receptor beta chain sequence. The data originate from a study of blood T cell repertoires in COVID-19. About the research overall: Italy, Spain and the United States were the sources of the convalescent and acute COVID-19 samples.

Seattle participants joined during active infection and were tracked over time. In germline, CDR1 is GTSNPN, CDR2 SVGIG (reference sequence). The V segment lost 0 bases and the J segment 0 bases; nucleotides outside the gene matches: 3. The CDR3 has 18 residues. Assay used: immunoSEQ multiplex PCR; TCRdb lists only in-frame clones, some missing. The sample yields hundreds of thousands of clones, 88% seen once. The origin of this receptor is a woman aged 45-65 years with COVID-19, enrolled during active disease. Sequenced input: peripheral blood. V gene TRBV30 combines with J gene TRBJ2-3, with TRBD2 matching over 16 bases. This CDR3 reads CAWSVWGLAGGSTDTQYF. The CDR3 DNA follows: TGTGCCTGGAGTGTATGGGGACTAGCGGGGGGGAGCACAGATACGCAGTATTTT.